One TCR beta chain is described in this entry. As yet, its antigen is unknown. Clones were read by immunoSEQ multiplex PCR, and TCRdb kept only the in-frame ones, dropping some. The table includes about 60,000 clones, 87% detected once. Trimming removed 4 bases at V and 0 bases at J, with 19 bases between. Germline V lookup: CDR1 MNHNS, CDR2 SASEGT. The CDR3 consists of 17 residues. The data stem from a study of a mutant IDH1 vaccine in newly diagnosed glioma. Study at large: At weeks 1, 3, 5, 7, 11, 15, 19 and 23, patients received a vaccination, eight in all.

Time point described: week 23, last vaccination. In every dose of vaccine, 300 ug of mutant IDH1 20-mer peptide was given alongside topical imiquimod. V usage is TRBV6-1 and J usage is TRBJ2-7; D is unresolved. Material: PBMCs, obtained from a glioma patient whose treatment included an IDH1 peptide vaccine. The TCR was taken from a man aged 35 to 55 with glioma. The CDR3 DNA follows: TGTGCCAGCAGTGCAGGCCGCTGGGAAGTGGGCTCCTACGAGCAGTACTTC. Residues: CASSAGRWEVGSYEQYF.